The 23 T cell receptor beta chains in this list originate from one sample, sequenced in a study of shared clonotypes between healthy human individuals. The data were produced by immunoSEQ multiplex PCR, yet TCRdb's version contains in-frame clones alone and is incomplete. The table records about 490,000 clones, approximately 80% of them present only once. The sequenced sample was PBMCs. The receptors derive from a middle-aged woman in good health. Some clones in this sample may be carry-over from other donors' samples.

This clone showed up just once. The rearrangement joins TRBV7-8 to TRBJ2-7; maybe TRBD1 (5 bases). Per germline, CDR1 SGHVS and CDR2 FQNEAQ. The CDR3 is 15 residues long. Trimming took 0 bases from V and 2 from J, leaving 11 bases between them. CDR3 in amino acids: CASSLAQGSTYEQYF. Here the CDR3 DNA reads TGTGCCAGCAGCTTAGCGCAGGGTTCAACCTACGAGCAGTACTTC.

CDR3 sequence (DNA): TGTGCCTGTTCTAGCGGGAGGGGGGATACGCAGTATTTT. It yields the protein CACSSGRGDTQYF. The rearrangement uses TRBV30 and TRBJ2-3; TRBD2 matches at 12 bases. Germline loops: CDR1 GTSNPN, CDR2 SVGIG (reference sequence). The CDR3 is 13 residues long. V lost 6 bases and J lost 6; bases outside the gene matches: 4.

This clone was observed a few times. J is TRBJ1-2 and V is TRBV4-1, with D hard to call. V lost 0 bases, J lost 4 bases, and 6 bases lay in between. Germline V gene data show CDR1 as MGHRA and CDR2 as YSYEKL. This CDR3 spans 13 amino acids. CDR3 amino acids: CASSQDASYGYTF. The CDR3 DNA is TGCGCCAGCAGCCAAGATGCTTCCTATGGCTACACCTTC.

The chain carries TRBV18 and TRBJ2-7; tentative D call: TRBD1 (8 bases). This CDR3 comprises 15 residues. Germline V gives CDR1 KGHSH, CDR2 LQKENI. V was trimmed by 6 bases and J by 3 bases, leaving 18 bases between them. Written as DNA, the CDR3 is TGTGCCAGCTCGCCCACAGGGGGGGACCTCTACGAGCAGTACTTC. Encoded protein: CASSPTGGDLYEQYF.

Remarks on this clone: This probably arose from a read error, given a far larger clone one base away. V usage is TRBV30 and J usage is TRBJ1-6; TRBD1 might be the D (6 bases). Germline V lookup: CDR1 GTSNPN, CDR2 SVGIG (reference sequence). Trimming took off 3 bases at V and 6 bases at J, with 9 bases between the two ends. The CDR3 is 13 amino acids. Here the CDR3 reads CAWRPQGNSPLHF. CDR3 DNA sequence: TGTGCCTGGAGACCACAGGGTAATTCACCCCTCCACTTT. Drawing the rest from reference TRBV30 and TRBJ1-6, the complete variable domain is SQTIHQWPATLVQPVGSPLSLECTVEGTSNPNLYWYRQAAGRGLQLLFYSVGIGQISSEVPQNLSASRPQDRQFILSSKKLLLSDSGFYLCAWRPQGNSPLHFGNGTRLTVT.

The CDR3 loop reads CASSQGLLSPHTQETQYF. Written as DNA, the CDR3 is TGTGCCAGCAGCCAAGGGCTCCTTTCACCCCACACCCAAGAGACCCAGTACTTC. This chain connects TRBV11-3 to TRBJ2-5, with D unresolved. The CDR3 loop spans 18 amino acids. CDR1 is SGHNT and CDR2 is YENEEA in the germline V gene. V lost 5 bases to trimming and J lost 1 base, with 23 bases between them. Complete variable domain (other parts from reference TRBV11-3 and TRBJ2-5): EAGVVQSPRYKIIEKKQPVAFWCNPISGHNTLYWYLQNLGQGPELLIRYENEEAVDDSQLPKDRFSAERLKGVDSTLKIQPAELGDSAVYLCASSQGLLSPHTQETQYFGPGTRLLVL.

In its sample, this clone was seen once. This chain joins TRBV6-5 and TRBJ2-7, with no clear D. Germline V gene lookup returns CDR1 MNHEY and CDR2 SVGAGI. This CDR3 spans 11 amino acids. With 8 bases removed from V and 4 bases from J, the gap between germline ends came to 9 bases. In DNA form, the CDR3 reads TGTGCCAGCTCCTCAAGGTACGAGCAGTACTTC. Translation: CASSSRYEQYF.

This clone has more than one count but fewer than ten. Mismatch with germline at one junction end may stem from a read error. The chain recombines TRBV19 with TRBJ2-1; 7 nucleotides line up with TRBD2. There are 14 residues in the CDR3. In germline, CDR1 is LNHDA, CDR2 SQIVND (reference sequence). The CDR3 spells CASSPPLADHEQFF. CDR3 coding DNA: TGTGCCAGTAGTCCGCCTCTAGCGGATCATGAACAGTTCTTC.

Worth noting for this clone: Being one base from a much bigger clone, this may be a read error. This sequence joins TRBV28 and TRBJ1-5; 8 bases fit TRBD1. Germline CDR1 MDHEN, CDR2 SYDVKM. The CDR3 consists of 15 residues. Trimming cost V 4 bases and J 7 bases; bases outside gene matches: 9. DNA of the CDR3: TGTGCCAGCAGTTCCTGGACAGGGCGGTACCAGCCCCAGCATTTT. The encoded protein is CASSSWTGRYQPQHF.

This chain connects TRBV6-1 to TRBJ1-2; TRBD1 might be the D (5 bases). This CDR3 spans 15 amino acids. The V and J ends lost 3 bases and 0 bases respectively, with 11 bases between them. Germline V gene sequence: CDR1 MNHNS, CDR2 SASEGT. CDR3 sequence (DNA): TGTGCCAGCAGTGAGGGGACCGAGGCTAACTATGGCTACACCTTC. Protein: CASSEGTEANYGYTF.

This clone was found many times. This chain connects TRBV5-1 to TRBJ2-3; 7 nucleotides agree with TRBD1. Germline lookup yields CDR1 SGHRS and CDR2 YFSETQ. Trimming cost V 1 base and J 3 bases; bases outside gene matches: 5. The length of the CDR3 is 15 residues. The CDR3 region has the DNA TGCGCCAGCAGCTTGTGGGGACAGAGGACAGATACGCAGTATTTT. Translation: CASSLWGQRTDTQYF.

The sample holds one count of this clone. This chain links TRBV7-2 with TRBJ2-3; TRBD2 might be the D (6 bases). Per the germline V gene, CDR1 is SGHTA and CDR2 is FQGNSA. The CDR3 contains 14 residues. V was shortened by 5 bases and J by 6 bases, with 15 bases between the two germline ends. CDR3 nucleotide sequence: TGTGCCAGCAGCGTCCGGGACCGGGGGGATACGCAGTATTTT. This gives the protein CASSVRDRGDTQYF.

The chain recombines TRBV4-3 with TRBJ1-4; D gene unclear. Per the germline V gene, CDR1 is LGHNA and CDR2 is YSLEER. Deletions cut 2 bases from V and 7 bases from J, with 11 bases between. There are 14 residues in the CDR3. The CDR3 is CASSQPEDGEKLFF. DNA for the CDR3: TGCGCCAGCAGCCAACCCGAGGACGGTGAAAAACTGTTTTTT.

V is TRBV10-3 and J is TRBJ2-5, with D perhaps TRBD2 (5 bases). The tail of the sequence fits TRBJ2-7 better, so the J call may be wrong. The CDR3 spans 15 residues. Germline lookup yields CDR1 ENHRY and CDR2 SYGVKD. CDR3 coding DNA: TGTGCCATCAGTGTTTCGAGGGAGAGGTCCTACGAGCAGTACTTC. It codes for CAISVSRERSYEQYF.

V and J are TRBV2 and TRBJ1-5, with D perhaps matching TRBD1 (6 bases). The V gene's germline CDR1 is SNHLY and CDR2 FYNNEI. V lost 5 bases to trimming and J lost 3 bases, with 14 bases between them. There are 15 residues in the CDR3. The CDR3 coding sequence is TGTGCCAGCAGTCCCATGCAGGGGTCCAATCAGCCCCAGCATTTT. It is translated as CASSPMQGSNQPQHF.

The CDR3: CASSAGSGSVTDTQYF. The CDR3, as DNA: TGTGCCAGCAGCGCAGGAAGCGGGAGCGTTACAGATACGCAGTATTTT. V is TRBV9 and J is TRBJ2-3, with 8 positions matching TRBD2. Germline assignment: CDR1 SGDLS and CDR2 YYNGEE. The J segment lost 3 bases and the V segment lost 3 bases, leaving 9 bases of the junction unmatched. This CDR3 has 16 residues.

The rearrangement links TRBV5-5 to TRBJ1-2; TRBD1 is a possible D gene (5 bases). Per the germline V gene, CDR1 is SGHKS and CDR2 is YYEKEE (reference sequence). The V gene lost 0 bases and the J gene lost 2 bases, with 8 bases spanning the gap. The CDR3 spans 14 residues. Here the CDR3 DNA reads TGTGCCAGCAGCTTGGACAGGCCCAACTATGGCTACACCTTC. Its translation is CASSLDRPNYGYTF.

This clone was recorded at least ten times. CDR3 residues: CASSQDTGLNEQFF. CDR3 bases: TGTGCCAGCAGCCAAGATACAGGGTTGAATGAGCAGTTCTTC. This sequence joins TRBV4-2 and TRBJ2-1, with a possible D match to TRBD1 (6 bases). The CDR3 is 14 residues long. V was clipped by 0 bases and J by 7 bases, with 10 bases between them. CDR1 is LGHNA, CDR2 YNFKEQ, per germline.

The CDR3 DNA follows: TGTGCCAGCAGCACCGCGGCAGGGCTCTTCCGAGCGGATGCCTACGAGCAGTACTTC. Its protein is CASSTAAGLFRADAYEQYF. J is TRBJ2-7 and V is TRBV7-8; either TRBD1 or TRBD2 may supply D (5 bases each). CDR1 and CDR2 (germline): SGHVS, FQNEAQ. The ends were cut back, 5 bases at V and 2 bases at J, with 28 bases in the middle. This CDR3 has 19 amino acids.

The CDR3 nucleotides read TGCGCCAGCAGCCAAGCCTCCGGGACTAGAGGGCACAATGAGCAGTTCTTC. Encoded protein: CASSQASGTRGHNEQFF. This sequence joins TRBV4-3 and TRBJ2-1; 8 nucleotides line up with TRBD2. The CDR3 totals 17 residues. Germline CDR1 reads LGHNA; CDR2 reads YSLEER. After removal of 1 base from V and 5 bases from J, the junction contained 10 bases not matched to a gene.

Concerning this clone: Since a far larger clone is one base different, this is likely a read error. Other DNA sequences from this sample encode an identical CDR3 as well. The chain has TRBV2 and TRBJ2-7; TRBD2 aligns across 8 bases. CDR3 size: 13 residues. Per the germline V gene, CDR1 is SNHLY and CDR2 is FYNNEI. V lost 4 bases and J lost 2; bases outside the gene matches: 1. The DNA for the CDR3 is TGTGCCAGCAGTGCGGGGGGGGCCTACGAGCAGTACTTC. Encoded protein: CASSAGGAYEQYF.

The gene calls are TRBV2 and TRBJ2-7; 9 nucleotides agree with TRBD1. This CDR3 comprises 13 residues. The germline CDR1 and CDR2 sequences are SNHLY and FYNNEI. V shed 7 bases, J shed 4 bases, and the junction held 5 bases outside the gene matches. The CDR3 loop is CASNRDRAYEQYF. As DNA, the CDR3 is TGTGCCAGCAACCGGGACAGGGCTTACGAGCAGTACTTC.

This clone came up once. The chain has TRBV2 and TRBJ2-1; TRBD1 or TRBD2 may be the D gene (5 bases each). Germline assignment: CDR1 SNHLY and CDR2 FYNNEI. Deletions cut 3 bases from V and 5 bases from J, with 14 bases between. The CDR3 runs 15 residues. CDR3 DNA sequence: TGTGCCAGCAGTGATTACGGGACCCTTAACAATGAGCAGTTCTTC. Amino acid sequence: CASSDYGTLNNEQFF.